The subject of this entry is one T cell receptor beta chain. Its antigen is as yet unknown. The germline V and J ends were trimmed by 1 base and 0 bases, with 6 bases remaining between them. The V gene's germline CDR1 is SGHTA and CDR2 FQGNSA. This CDR3 comprises 14 residues. The sample is drawn from a study of cytomegalovirus exposure and HLA in healthy donors. The study, taken as a whole, reports: Likely technical artifact: a cluster of highly shared sequence variants. It was shown in a later analysis that HLA-associated TCR beta chains were more clonally expanded than other, equally common chains. With high specificity and sensitivity, the classifier reportedly diagnosed cytomegalovirus status.

The PCR ran on 60 Vbeta and 13 Jbeta primers. Sequenced by immunoSEQ multiplex PCR; TCRdb stores in-frame clones only, minus some. The repertoire includes 200,000 or so clones, 78% of them detected once, and approximately 5.4% sits in the top ten. Sequencing used PBMCs. This TCR came from a young woman in good health and CMV-seropositive. The chain recombines TRBV7-2 with TRBJ1-2, with D unresolved. DNA of the CDR3: TGTGCCAGCAGCTTAGGGCAGACTAACTATGGCTACACCTTC. Protein product: CASSLGQTNYGYTF.